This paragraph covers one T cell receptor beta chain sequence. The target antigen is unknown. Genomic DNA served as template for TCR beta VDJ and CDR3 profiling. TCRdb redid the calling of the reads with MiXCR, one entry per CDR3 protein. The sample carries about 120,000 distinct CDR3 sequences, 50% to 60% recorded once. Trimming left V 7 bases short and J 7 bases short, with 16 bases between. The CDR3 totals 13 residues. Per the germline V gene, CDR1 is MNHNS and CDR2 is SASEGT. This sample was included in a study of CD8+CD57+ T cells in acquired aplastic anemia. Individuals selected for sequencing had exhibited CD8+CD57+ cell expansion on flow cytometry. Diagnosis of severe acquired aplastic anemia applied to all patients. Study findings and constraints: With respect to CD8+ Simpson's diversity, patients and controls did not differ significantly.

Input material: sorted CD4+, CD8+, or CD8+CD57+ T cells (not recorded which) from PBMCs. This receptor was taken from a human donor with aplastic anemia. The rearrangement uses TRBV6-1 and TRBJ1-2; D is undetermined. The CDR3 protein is CASTPGQTGGYTF. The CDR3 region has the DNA TGTGCCAGCACCCCGGGCCAAACCGGTGGCTACACCTTC.